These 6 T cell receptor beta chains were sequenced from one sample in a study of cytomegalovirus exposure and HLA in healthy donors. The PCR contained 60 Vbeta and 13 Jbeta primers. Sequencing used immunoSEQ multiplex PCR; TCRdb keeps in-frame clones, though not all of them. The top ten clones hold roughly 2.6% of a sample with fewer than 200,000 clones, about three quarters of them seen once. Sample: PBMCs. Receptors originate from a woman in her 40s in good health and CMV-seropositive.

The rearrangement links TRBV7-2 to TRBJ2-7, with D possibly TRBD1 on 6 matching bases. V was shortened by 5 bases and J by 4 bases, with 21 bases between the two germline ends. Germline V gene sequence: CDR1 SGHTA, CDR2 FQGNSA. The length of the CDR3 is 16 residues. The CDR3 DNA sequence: TGTGCCAGCAGCCAGAAATCCCCCGGGACACTTTACGAGCAGTACTTC. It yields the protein CASSQKSPGTLYEQYF. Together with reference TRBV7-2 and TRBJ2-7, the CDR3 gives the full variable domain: GAGVSQSPSNKVTEKGKDVELRCDPISGHTALYWYRQSLGQGLEFLIYFQGNSAPDKSGLPSDRFSAERTGGSVSTLTIQRTQQEDSAVYLCASSQKSPGTLYEQYFGPGTRLTVT.

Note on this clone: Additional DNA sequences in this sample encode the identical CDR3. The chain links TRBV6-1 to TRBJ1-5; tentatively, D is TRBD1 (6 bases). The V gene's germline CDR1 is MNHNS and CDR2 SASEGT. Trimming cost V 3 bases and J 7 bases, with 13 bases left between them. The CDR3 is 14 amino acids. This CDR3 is CASSDPRGLQPQHF. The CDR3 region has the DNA TGTGCCAGCAGTGATCCCAGGGGTTTGCAGCCCCAGCATTTT.

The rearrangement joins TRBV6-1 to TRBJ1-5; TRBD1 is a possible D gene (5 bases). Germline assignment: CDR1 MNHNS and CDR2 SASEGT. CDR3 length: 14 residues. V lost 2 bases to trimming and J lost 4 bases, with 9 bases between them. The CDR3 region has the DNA TGTGCCAGCAGTGAACAGGGCTTGAATCAGCCCCAGCATTTT. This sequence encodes CASSEQGLNQPQHF.

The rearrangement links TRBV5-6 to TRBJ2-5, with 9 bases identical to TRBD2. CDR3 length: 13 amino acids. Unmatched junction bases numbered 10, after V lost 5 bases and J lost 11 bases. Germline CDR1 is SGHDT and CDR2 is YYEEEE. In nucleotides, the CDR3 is TGTGCCAGCAGACAGACTAGCGGTCTAGAGCAGTACTTC. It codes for CASRQTSGLEQYF. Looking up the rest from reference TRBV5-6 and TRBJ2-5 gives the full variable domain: DAGVTQSPTHLIKTRGQQVTLRCSPKSGHDTVSWYQQALGQGPQFIFQYYEEEERQRGNFPDRFSGHQFPNYSSELNVNALLLGDSALYLCASRQTSGLEQYFGPGTRLLVL.

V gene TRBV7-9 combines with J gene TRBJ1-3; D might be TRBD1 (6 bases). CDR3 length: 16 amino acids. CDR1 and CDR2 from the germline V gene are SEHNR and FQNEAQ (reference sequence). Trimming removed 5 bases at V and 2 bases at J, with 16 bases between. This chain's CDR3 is CASSPRQGSPGNTIYF. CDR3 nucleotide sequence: TGTGCCAGCAGCCCCCGGCAGGGGTCCCCTGGAAACACCATATATTTT. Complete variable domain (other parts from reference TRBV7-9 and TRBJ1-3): DTGVSQNPRHKITKRGQNVTFRCDPISEHNRLYWYRQTLGQGPEFLTYFQNEAQLEKSRLLSDRFSAERPKGSFSTLEIQRTEQGDSAMYLCASSPRQGSPGNTIYFGEGSWLTVV.

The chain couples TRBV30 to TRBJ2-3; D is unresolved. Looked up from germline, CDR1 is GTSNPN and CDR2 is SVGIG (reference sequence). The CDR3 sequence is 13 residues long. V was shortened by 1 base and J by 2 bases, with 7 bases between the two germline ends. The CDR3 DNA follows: TGTGCCTGGAGTGCCCAGAACACAGATACGCAGTATTTT. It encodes CAWSAQNTDTQYF.